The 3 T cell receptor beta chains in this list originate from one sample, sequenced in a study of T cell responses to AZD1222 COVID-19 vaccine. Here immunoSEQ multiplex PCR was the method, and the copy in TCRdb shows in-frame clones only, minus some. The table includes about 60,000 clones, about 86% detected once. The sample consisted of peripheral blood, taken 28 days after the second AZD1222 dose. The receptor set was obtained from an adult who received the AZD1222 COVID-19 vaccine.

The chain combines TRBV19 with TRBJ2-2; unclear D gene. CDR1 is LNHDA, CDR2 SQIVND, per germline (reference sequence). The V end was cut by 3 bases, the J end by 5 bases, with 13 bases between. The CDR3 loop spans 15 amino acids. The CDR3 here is CASSIALRRTGELFF. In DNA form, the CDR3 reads TGTGCCAGTAGTATTGCGTTAAGGCGTACCGGGGAGCTGTTTTTT. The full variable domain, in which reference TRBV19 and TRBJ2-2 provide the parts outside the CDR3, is DGGITQSPKYLFRKEGQNVTLSCEQNLNHDAMYWYRQDPGQGLRLIYYSQIVNDFQKGDIAEGYSVSREKKESFPLTVTSAQKNPTAFYLCASSIALRRTGELFFGEGSRLTVL.

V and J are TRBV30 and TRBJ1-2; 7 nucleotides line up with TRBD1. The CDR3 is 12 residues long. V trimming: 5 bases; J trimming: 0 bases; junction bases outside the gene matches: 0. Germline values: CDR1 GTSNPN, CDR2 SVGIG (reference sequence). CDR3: CAWDRANYGYTF. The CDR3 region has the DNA TGTGCCTGGGACAGGGCTAACTATGGCTACACCTTC.

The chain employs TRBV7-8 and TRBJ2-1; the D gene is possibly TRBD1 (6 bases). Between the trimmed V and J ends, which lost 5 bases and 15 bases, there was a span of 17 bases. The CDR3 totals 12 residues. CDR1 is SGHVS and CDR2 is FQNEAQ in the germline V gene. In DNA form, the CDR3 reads TGTGCCAGCAGCCTGGACGACAGGAGAACGTTCTTC. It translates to CASSLDDRRTFF.